Presented here are 17 T cell receptor beta chains from one specimen sequenced in a study of PD-L1 blockade in urothelial cancer listed by TCRdb under 2017. The library was obtained by the immunoSEQ multiplex PCR assay. TCRdb carries this immuneACCESS record with in-frame sequences only. Its versions omit some clonotypes, under half of them owing to an unresolved V gene in the studies checked, with the rest unexplained. The sample table records about 120,000 clones; about 82% of these occur just once. The ten largest clonotypes hold roughly 2.6% of the sample. The sample's time point label, decoded: peripheral blood 6 weeks after treatment start. Source: PBMCs, taken around atezolizumab (anti-PD-L1) treatment. These receptors originate from a man over 45 with urothelial cancer.

V usage is TRBV9 and J usage is TRBJ2-7, with 10 positions matching TRBD1. The CDR3 sequence is 13 residues long. Per germline, CDR1 SGDLS and CDR2 YYNGEE. J gave up 3 bases and V 4 bases, and 1 base lay outside the gene matches. The CDR3 DNA follows: TGTGCCAGCAGCAGGGACAGGGGCTACGAGCAGTACTTC. Its translation: CASSRDRGYEQYF.

Only one count was recorded for this clone. Within the sample, other DNA sequences also encode this same CDR3. This rearrangement joins TRBV28 to TRBJ1-5; the D is unclear. The germline CDR1 and CDR2 sequences are MDHEN and SYDVKM. V gave up 8 bases and J gave up 7 bases, with 15 bases separating them. The CDR3 spans 13 residues. For the CDR3, the DNA is TGTGCCAGCTGGTTAGGAGGAGAACAGCCCCAGCATTTT. Translated: CASWLGGEQPQHF.

The chain uses TRBV2 and TRBJ1-2, with D perhaps TRBD1 (6 bases). V shed 3 bases and J shed 5 bases, with 13 bases lying between them. This CDR3 contains 14 residues. Germline V gene data show CDR1 as SNHLY and CDR2 as FYNNEI. The CDR3 here is CASSEGQGWYGYTF. CDR3 DNA: TGTGCCAGCAGTGAGGGGCAGGGGTGGTATGGCTACACCTTC.

The chain has TRBV19 and TRBJ1-2, with 7 bases that match TRBD1. Trimming cost V 7 bases and J 3 bases; bases outside gene matches: 5. The CDR3 runs to 13 residues. The germline CDR1 and CDR2 sequences are LNHDA and SQIVND (reference sequence). The CDR3 protein is CASTLTGDYGYTF. CDR3 DNA: TGTGCCAGTACCCTTACAGGGGACTATGGCTACACCTTC.

The chain links TRBV7-2 to TRBJ2-2; TRBD2 matches at 8 bases. The CDR3 contains 15 residues. Germline values: CDR1 SGHTA, CDR2 FQGNSA. Trimming at V came to 5 bases and at J to 4 bases, leaving 6 bases not matched to a gene. The CDR3 DNA follows: TGTGCCAGCAGCGCCAACGGGAGGGGCACCGGGGAGCTGTTTTTT. This codes for CASSANGRGTGELFF.

This chain connects TRBV5-6 to TRBJ1-5; D is ambiguous. Looked up from germline, CDR1 is SGHDT and CDR2 is YYEEEE. V lost 2 bases and J lost 0, with 6 bases in between. The CDR3 runs 14 residues. The chain's CDR3 is CASSFQVSNQPQHF. CDR3 nucleotide sequence: TGTGCCAGCAGCTTCCAGGTTAGCAATCAGCCCCAGCATTTT.

The chain links TRBV2 to TRBJ2-7, with D possibly being TRBD1 (5 bases). CDR1 and CDR2 from the germline V gene are SNHLY and FYNNEI. CDR3 size: 12 residues. V was pared by 8 bases and J by 2 bases, with 10 bases between. CDR3 amino acids: CASEQGPYEQYF. In DNA, the CDR3 is TGTGCCAGCGAGCAGGGTCCCTACGAGCAGTACTTC. The full variable domain, completed using reference TRBV2 and TRBJ2-7, is EPEVTQTPSHQVTQMGQEVILRCVPISNHLYFYWYRQILGQKVEFLVSFYNNEISEKSEIFDDQFSVERPDGSNFTLKIRSTKLEDSAMYFCASEQGPYEQYFGPGTRLTVT.

The V call is TRBV27, the J call TRBJ1-5; 8 bases fit TRBD1. This CDR3 has 13 amino acids. The ends lost 6 bases at V and 4 bases at J; junction bases unmatched: 2. CDR1 MNHEY and CDR2 SMNVEV come from the germline V gene (reference sequence). The CDR3 DNA reads TGTGCCAGCAGACAGGGGGTTAATCAGCCCCAGCATTTT. Its protein product is CASRQGVNQPQHF.

V gene TRBV28 combines with J gene TRBJ1-2; possibly TRBD1 for D (5 bases). Germline lookup yields CDR1 MDHEN and CDR2 SYDVKM. The CDR3 runs to 13 residues. V was clipped by 5 bases and J by 14 bases, with 21 bases between them. CDR3 sequence reads: CASSPLAGPQGTF. In nucleotides, the CDR3 is TGTGCCAGCAGTCCCCTGGCCGGGCCTCAGGGAACCTTC.

The chain recombines TRBV7-9 with TRBJ2-5, with TRBD1 identical over 8 bases. Germline CDR1 is SEHNR and CDR2 is FQNEAQ (reference sequence). The CDR3 totals 15 residues. After removal of 4 bases from V and 0 bases from J, the junction contained 4 bases not matched to a gene. The CDR3 bases are TGTGCCAGCAGCTACCGGGACAGGCACCAAGAGACCCAGTACTTC. Protein sequence: CASSYRDRHQETQYF. The full variable domain, its missing parts supplied by reference TRBV7-9 and TRBJ2-5, is DTGVSQNPRHKITKRGQNVTFRCDPISEHNRLYWYRQTLGQGPEFLTYFQNEAQLEKSRLLSDRFSAERPKGSFSTLEIQRTEQGDSAMYLCASSYRDRHQETQYFGPGTRLLVL.

V and J are TRBV7-9 and TRBJ2-7; 7 nucleotides agree with TRBD1. Looked up from germline, CDR1 is SEHNR and CDR2 is FQNEAQ (reference sequence). CDR3 size: 14 residues. V shed 5 bases and J 1 base; nucleotides not matched to a gene: 5. This CDR3 is CASSLWDRSYEQYF. The CDR3 DNA reads TGTGCCAGCAGCCTCTGGGACAGATCCTACGAGCAGTACTTC.

The chain carries TRBV28 and TRBJ2-7; 10 nucleotides line up with TRBD1. Looked up from germline, CDR1 is MDHEN and CDR2 is SYDVKM. The CDR3 consists of 14 residues. Losses at the gene ends were 6 bases for V and 2 bases for J; bases not matched to a gene: 4. CDR3 region: CASRTGTGAYEQYF. CDR3 bases: TGTGCCAGCAGAACCGGGACAGGGGCCTACGAGCAGTACTTC.

The chain carries TRBV28 and TRBJ1-3; a possible D gene is TRBD1 (6 bases). Trimming pared 7 bases from V and 4 bases from J, leaving 14 bases between. Germline CDR1 MDHEN, CDR2 SYDVKM. The CDR3 has 14 amino acids. Written as DNA, the CDR3 is TGTGCCAGCATCCGGGGGGCGCTAGGAAACACCATATATTTT. It yields the protein CASIRGALGNTIYF.

The V call is TRBV29-1, the J call TRBJ1-4, with 8 bases matching TRBD1. This CDR3 is built from 12 residues. Germline V gene sequence: CDR1 SQVTM, CDR2 ANQGSEA. After removal of 7 bases from V and 10 bases from J, the junction contained 8 bases not matched to a gene. CDR3 in amino acids: CSATDRVRKLFF. In DNA form, the CDR3 reads TGCAGCGCAACGGACAGGGTTCGAAAACTGTTTTTT.

The rearrangement joins TRBV10-3 to TRBJ1-3; 9 positions match TRBD1. The germline V gene has CDR1 ENHRY and CDR2 SYGVKD. V was clipped by 6 bases and J by 2 bases; unmatched bases: 14. The CDR3 runs to 18 residues. CDR3: CAIRPGQGKDYAGNTIYF. The CDR3 DNA is TGTGCCATCAGACCGGGACAGGGTAAAGATTATGCTGGAAACACCATATATTTT.

The chain links TRBV4-1 to TRBJ2-5; 7 bases fit TRBD2. Per germline, CDR1 MGHRA and CDR2 YSYEKL. This CDR3 contains 17 residues. V gave up 1 base and J gave up 5 bases; unmatched junction bases: 13. In nucleotides, the CDR3 is TGCGCCAGCAGCCAAGGAGGGAGGGCAGGTGCTAGGGAGACCCAGTACTTC. It encodes CASSQGGRAGARETQYF.

This rearrangement joins TRBV21-1 to TRBJ2-7; the table's D call of TRBD1 was not tested on the DNA. TRBV21-1 has pseudogene status. The CDR3 is 14 amino acids. CDR3 protein: CASSKLRDSHEQYF. Here the CDR3 DNA reads TGTGCCAGCAGCAAACTAAGGGACAGCCACGAGCAGTACTTC.